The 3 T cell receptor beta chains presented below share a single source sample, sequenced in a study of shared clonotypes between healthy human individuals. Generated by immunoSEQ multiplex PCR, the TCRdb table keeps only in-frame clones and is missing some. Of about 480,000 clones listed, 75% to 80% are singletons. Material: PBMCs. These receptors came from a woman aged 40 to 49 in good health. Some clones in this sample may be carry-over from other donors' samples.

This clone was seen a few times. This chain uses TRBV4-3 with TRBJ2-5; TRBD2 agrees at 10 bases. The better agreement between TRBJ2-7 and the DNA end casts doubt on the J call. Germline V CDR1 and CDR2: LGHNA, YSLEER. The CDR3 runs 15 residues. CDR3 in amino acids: CASSQSTSGFYEQYF. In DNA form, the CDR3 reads TGCGCCAGCAGCCAGTCGACTAGCGGGTTCTACGAGCAGTACTTC.

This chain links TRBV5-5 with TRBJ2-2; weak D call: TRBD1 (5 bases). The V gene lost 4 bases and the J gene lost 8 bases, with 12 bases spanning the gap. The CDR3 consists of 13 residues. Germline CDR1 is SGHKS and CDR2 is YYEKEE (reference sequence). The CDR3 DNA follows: TGTGCCAGCAGCCCTAGGGGTGGTGGGGAGCTGTTTTTT. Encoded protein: CASSPRGGGELFF.

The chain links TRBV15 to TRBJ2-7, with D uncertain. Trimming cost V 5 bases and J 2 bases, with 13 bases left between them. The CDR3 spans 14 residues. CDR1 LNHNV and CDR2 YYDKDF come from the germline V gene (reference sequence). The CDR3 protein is CATSFGSQTYEQYF. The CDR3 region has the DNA TGTGCCACCAGCTTCGGGTCGCAAACCTACGAGCAGTACTTC.